This T cell receptor (beta chain) was recorded in a study of blood T cell repertoires in COVID-19. The wider study: Italy, Spain and the United States were the sources of the convalescent and acute COVID-19 samples. The analysed material was cDNA or gDNA that came from T cells, B-cell-depleted T cells, or PBMCs.

This CDR3 comprises 17 residues. V was pared by 3 bases and J by 0 bases, with 7 bases of the junction left unmatched. The germline V gene has CDR1 MNHEY and CDR2 SMNVEV (reference sequence). The authors' processing: Amplification from reference gene primers served as the basis for estimated nucleated cell counts. Generated by immunoSEQ multiplex PCR, the TCRdb table keeps only in-frame clones and is missing some. That table gives V, J and clone size, and the DNA gave D and trimming. The sample contains about 63,000 clones, roughly 89% of which appear only once. This TCR was recovered from an elderly woman with acute or convalescent COVID-19. The chain recombines TRBV27 with TRBJ2-1; 8 bases map to TRBD2. Sequencing was carried out using peripheral blood. CDR3 region: CASSFRAGASSYNEQFF. CDR3 DNA: TGTGCCAGCAGTTTCCGAGCGGGGGCCAGCTCCTACAATGAGCAGTTCTTC.